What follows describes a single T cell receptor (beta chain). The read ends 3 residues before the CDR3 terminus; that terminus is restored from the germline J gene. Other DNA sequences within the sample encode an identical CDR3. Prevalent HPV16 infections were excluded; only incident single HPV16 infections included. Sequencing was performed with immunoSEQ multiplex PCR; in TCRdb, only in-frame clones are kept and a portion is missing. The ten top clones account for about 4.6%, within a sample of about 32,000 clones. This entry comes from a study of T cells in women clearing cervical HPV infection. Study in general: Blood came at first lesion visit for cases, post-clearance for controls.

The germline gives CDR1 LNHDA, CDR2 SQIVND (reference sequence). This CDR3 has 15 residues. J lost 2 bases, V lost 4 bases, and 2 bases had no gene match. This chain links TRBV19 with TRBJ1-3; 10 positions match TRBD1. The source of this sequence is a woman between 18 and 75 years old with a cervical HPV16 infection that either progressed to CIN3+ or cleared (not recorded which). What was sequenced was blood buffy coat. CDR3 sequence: CASSTGTGAGNTIYF. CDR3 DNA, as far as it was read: TGTGCCAGTAGTACCGGGACAGGGGCTGGAAACACC.